Listed below are T cell receptor beta chains from one sample, sequenced in a study of PD-1 blockade in classical Hodgkin lymphoma. Sequencing was performed with immunoSEQ multiplex PCR; in TCRdb, only in-frame clones are kept and a portion is missing. The sample records about 17,000 clones, around 80% being singletons. The source material was CD4+ T cells from blood, sampled before the fourth cycle of nivolumab. The receptors were gathered from a human donor with classical Hodgkin lymphoma. CDR3s include the opening cysteine and the closing phenylalanine or tryptophan. D genes are given only for firm matches. A clone size is listed for some rows: how often the clone was seen (once, few, many), or a class if it is expanded.

CDR3aa	CDR3nt	abundance	v_gene	j_gene	d_gene
CASKRGTGELFF	TGTGCCAGCAAGCGGGGCACCGGGGAGCTGTTTTTT	few	TRBV28	TRBJ2-2	TRBD2
CASMRAGPAPEQFF	TGTGCCAGCATGAGGGCGGGGCCGGCCCCGGAGCAGTTCTTC	-	TRBV28	TRBJ2-1	-
CASIDRDSPLHF	TGTGCCAGCATTGACAGGGACTCACCCCTCCACTTT	few	TRBV6-4	TRBJ1-6	TRBD1
CASSLDTGELFF	TGTGCCAGCAGCTTGGACACCGGGGAGCTGTTTTTT	once	TRBV13	TRBJ2-2	-
CAWAVGSRLHTDTQYF	TGTGCCTGGGCCGTCGGCAGTAGGCTACACACAGATACGCAGTATTTT	-	TRBV30	TRBJ2-3	-
CASSTGQNYGYTF	TGTGCCAGCAGCACGGGACAGAACTATGGCTACACCTTC	-	TRBV5-6	TRBJ1-2	TRBD1
CASSLSWGLSGYTF	TGCGCCAGCAGCTTAAGTTGGGGTTTGAGTGGCTACACCTTC	-	TRBV5-1	TRBJ1-2	-
CAWRGDWTSGSYEQYF	TGTGCCTGGAGGGGGGACTGGACTAGCGGGAGCTACGAGCAGTACTTC	-	TRBV30	TRBJ2-7	TRBD2
CASINTEAFF	TGTGCCAGCATTAACACTGAAGCTTTCTTT	few	TRBV7-2	TRBJ1-1	-
CASSEPGQGGEKLFF	TGTGCCAGCAGTGAACCTGGGCAGGGTGGTGAAAAACTGTTTTTT	-	TRBV6-1	TRBJ1-4	-
CASSPLGAGELFF	TGTGCCAGCAGCCCCTTAGGGGCCGGGGAGCTGTTTTTT	-	TRBV28	TRBJ2-2	-
CASSLSPGGPGSPLHF	TGTGCCAGCAGCTTATCCCCAGGAGGTCCGGGCTCACCCCTCCACTTT	-	TRBV7-9	TRBJ1-6	-
CASSLQENTEAFF	TGTGCCAGCAGCCTACAGGAGAACACTGAAGCTTTCTTT	-	TRBV7-6	TRBJ1-1	-
CSVYVANTEAFF	TGCAGCGTCTACGTCGCGAACACTGAAGCTTTCTTT	-	TRBV29-1	TRBJ1-1	-
CASSLFPEIGELFF	TGTGCCAGCAGCTTATTTCCCGAAATCGGGGAGCTGTTTTTT	-	TRBV7-2	TRBJ2-2	-
CASSRRTSVLADTQYF	TGTGCCAGCAGCCGTCGGACTAGCGTACTGGCAGATACGCAGTATTTT	-	TRBV7-2	TRBJ2-3	TRBD2
CASSALQGAGEAFF	TGTGCCAGCAGCGCGTTACAGGGGGCAGGTGAAGCTTTCTTT	-	TRBV9	TRBJ1-1	TRBD1
CASSGIGGDTGELFF	TGTGCCAGCAGTGGGATAGGTGGGGACACCGGGGAGCTGTTTTTT	-	TRBV25-1	TRBJ2-2	-
CASSLGLAGGHSSYNEQFF	TGTGCCAGCAGCCTGGGACTAGCGGGGGGCCATAGCTCCTACAATGAGCAGTTCTTC	-	TRBV27	TRBJ2-1	TRBD2
CASSQTGVRGYTF	TGTGCCAGCAGCCAGACAGGGGTACGGGGCTACACCTTC	-	TRBV7-2	TRBJ1-2	TRBD1
CASSRGQGQGSPLHF	TGTGCCAGCAGTCGAGGACAGGGACAAGGTTCACCCCTCCACTTT	medium-sized	TRBV2	TRBJ1-6	TRBD1
CASSLTDTDTQYF	TGCGCCAGCAGCTTGACTGACACAGATACGCAGTATTTT	-	TRBV5-1	TRBJ2-3	-
CASSQVGLPEKTQYF	TGTGCCAGCAGCCAAGTGGGGCTGCCCGAAAAGACCCAGTACTTC	-	TRBV14	TRBJ2-5	-
CASSLVGGWSNYGYTF	TGTGCCAGCAGTTTAGTGGGGGGCTGGTCTAACTATGGCTACACCTTC	-	TRBV28	TRBJ1-2	-
CASSEDRVGETQYF	TGCGCCAGCAGTGAAGACAGGGTGGGGGAGACCCAGTACTTC	once	TRBV10-1	TRBJ2-5	TRBD1
CASSLTDKSSYEQYF	TGTGCCAGCAGCTTAACCGACAAGAGCTCCTACGAGCAGTACTTC	-	TRBV7-8	TRBJ2-7	-
CASSKGEGAGYTF	TGTGCCAGCAGCAAGGGGGAGGGGGCAGGCTACACCTTC	-	TRBV11-2	TRBJ1-2	TRBD1
CASSPTGMGINSPLHF	TGTGCCAGCAGTCCCACAGGGATGGGGATAAATTCACCCCTCCACTTT	-	TRBV2	TRBJ1-6	-
CASKPPSGAYGYTF	TGTGCCAGCAAGCCCCCTTCGGGGGCCTATGGCTACACCTTC	-	TRBV28	TRBJ1-2	-
CASISETEAFF	TGTGCCAGCATCTCAGAGACTGAAGCTTTCTTT	-	TRBV25-1	TRBJ1-1	-
CASSLPGQGYEQYF	TGTGCCAGCAGCCTCCCGGGGCAGGGGTACGAGCAGTACTTC	-	TRBV5-5	TRBJ2-7	-
CASSGPGYNEQFF	TGTGCCAGTAGTGGACCGGGCTACAATGAGCAGTTCTTC	-	TRBV19	TRBJ2-1	-
CSASVGTQYF	TGCAGTGCTAGCGTAGGGACCCAGTACTTC	-	TRBV20-1	TRBJ2-5	-
CASSRAGTSYF	TGTGCCAGTAGTAGGGCCGGGACTTCTTACTTC	-	TRBV19	TRBJ2-5	-
CASTLAGTGVRDSRAFF	TGTGCCAGCACTCTAGCCGGGACAGGAGTTCGGGATTCAAGAGCTTTCTTT	-	TRBV2	TRBJ1-1	TRBD1
CASIPGGSYNEQFF	TGTGCCAGCATCCCAGGGGGGTCCTACAATGAGCAGTTCTTC	-	TRBV2	TRBJ2-1	-
CASSQDLLAGGDNEQFF	TGCGCCAGCAGCCAAGATTTACTAGCGGGAGGGGACAATGAGCAGTTCTTC	-	TRBV4-3	TRBJ2-1	TRBD2
CASGTPSYEQYF	TGTGCCAGTGGGACTCCCAGTTACGAGCAGTACTTC	-	TRBV6-6	TRBJ2-7	-
CASSSLRDRVKNEQFF	TGTGCCAGCAGCTCCCTCCGGGACAGGGTAAAAAATGAGCAGTTCTTC	few	TRBV5-6	TRBJ2-1	TRBD1
CASSWRGINYEQYF	TGCGCCAGCAGCTGGAGGGGTATCAATTACGAGCAGTACTTC	-	TRBV5-1	TRBJ2-7	-
CASSLWGRDQPQHF	TGTGCCAGCAGCTTATGGGGCAGGGATCAGCCCCAGCATTTT	once	TRBV7-8	TRBJ1-5	-
CASGDRSNYGYTF	TGTGCCAGCGGGGACAGGTCCAACTATGGCTACACCTTC	-	TRBV6-1	TRBJ1-2	TRBD1
CASSPDSLNYGYTF	TGTGCCAGCAGCCCGGACAGCCTTAATTATGGCTACACCTTC	-	TRBV9	TRBJ1-2	-
CASSPPGGLALQETQYF	TGTGCCAGCAGCCCGCCAGGGGGACTAGCGTTACAAGAGACCCAGTACTTC	-	TRBV7-2	TRBJ2-5	TRBD2
CASSRGQEYTEAFF	TGTGCCAGCAGCCGGGGACAGGAGTACACTGAAGCTTTCTTT	-	TRBV5-4	TRBJ1-1	TRBD1
CASSKDPNRVTRNIQYF	TGTGCCAGCAGCAAAGACCCGAACAGGGTAACTAGAAACATTCAGTACTTC	-	TRBV21-1	TRBJ2-4	-
CASSLAPAGGGFYNEQFF	TGTGCTAGCAGCTTAGCCCCCGCGGGCGGGGGTTTCTACAATGAGCAGTTCTTC	few	TRBV7-7	TRBJ2-1	TRBD2
CASSYSQGGGEKLFF	TGTGCCAGCAGTTACTCACAGGGCGGAGGTGAAAAACTGTTTTTT	few	TRBV6-5	TRBJ1-4	-
CASRNPRGQESSYEQYF	TGTGCCAGTAGGAACCCCAGAGGGCAGGAGAGTTCCTACGAGCAGTACTTC	-	TRBV19	TRBJ2-7	-
CATTDRGLIGELFF	TGTGCCACTACGGACAGGGGGCTGATCGGGGAGCTGTTTTTT	-	TRBV19	TRBJ2-2	TRBD1